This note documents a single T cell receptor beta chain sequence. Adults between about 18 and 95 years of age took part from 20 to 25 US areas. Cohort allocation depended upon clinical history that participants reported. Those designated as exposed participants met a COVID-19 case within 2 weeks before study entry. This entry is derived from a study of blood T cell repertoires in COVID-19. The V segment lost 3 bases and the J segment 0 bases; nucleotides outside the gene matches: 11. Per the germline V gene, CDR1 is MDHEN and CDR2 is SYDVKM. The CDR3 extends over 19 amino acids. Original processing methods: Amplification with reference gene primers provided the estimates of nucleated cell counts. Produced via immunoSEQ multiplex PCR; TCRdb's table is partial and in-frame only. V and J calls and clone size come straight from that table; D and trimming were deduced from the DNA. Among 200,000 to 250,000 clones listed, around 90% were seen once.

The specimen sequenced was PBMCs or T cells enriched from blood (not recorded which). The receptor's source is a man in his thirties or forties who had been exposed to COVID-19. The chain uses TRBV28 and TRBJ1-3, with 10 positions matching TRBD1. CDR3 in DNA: TGTGCCAGCAGTTTGACCCCGGGACAGGGGCCTTTCTCTGGAAACACCATATATTTT. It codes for CASSLTPGQGPFSGNTIYF.